These T cell receptor beta chains were read from a single sample in a study of T cells in tumors after PD-1 blockade. The repertoire was sequenced with immunoSEQ multiplex PCR; TCRdb's copy has only in-frame clones and lacks some. Of tens of thousands of clones in the sample, about 77% were seen once. Source: PBMCs, taken before anti-PD-1 treatment. The receptor set was obtained from a human donor with basal cell carcinoma. The CDR3 runs from the conserved cysteine through the conserved F or W. The D gene is left open where the match is weak. The size entry is marked missing in some rows and otherwise reads once, few, many or a size class.

d_gene: NA
abundance: NA
v_gene: TRBV2
j_gene: TRBJ2-3
CDR3nt: TGTGCCAGCAGTGACCAGCGGACAGATACGCAGTATTTT
CDR3aa: CASSDQRTDTQYF

d_gene: NA
abundance: NA
v_gene: TRBV6-1
j_gene: TRBJ2-2
CDR3nt: TGTGCCAGCAGTGAAAGGGACGACTGGGCCGGGGAGCTGTTTTTT
CDR3aa: CASSERDDWAGELFF

d_gene: NA
abundance: once
v_gene: TRBV6-6
j_gene: TRBJ1-1
CDR3nt: TGTGCCAGCAGTTATAACGGGAACACTGAAGCTTTCTTT
CDR3aa: CASSYNGNTEAFF

d_gene: TRBD1
abundance: NA
v_gene: TRBV7-2
j_gene: TRBJ1-2
CDR3nt: TGTGCCAGCAGCTCAAGACAGGGTGGAGCGAGCTATGGCTACACCTTC
CDR3aa: CASSSRQGGASYGYTF

d_gene: TRBD1
abundance: NA
v_gene: TRBV6-5
j_gene: TRBJ2-7
CDR3nt: TGTGCCAGCAGGCCGACAGGGGGAAGAGGCGAGCAGTACTTC
CDR3aa: CASRPTGGRGEQYF

d_gene: NA
abundance: NA
v_gene: TRBV7-9
j_gene: TRBJ1-2
CDR3nt: TGTGCCAGCAGCTTAGGAGGAAATAACTATGGCTACACCTTC
CDR3aa: CASSLGGNNYGYTF

d_gene: NA
abundance: NA
v_gene: TRBV4-2
j_gene: TRBJ2-3
CDR3nt: TGTGCCAGCAGCCAAGATTGGGCCCCAGGGGTAACAGATACGCAGTATTTT
CDR3aa: CASSQDWAPGVTDTQYF

d_gene: TRBD2
abundance: NA
v_gene: TRBV15
j_gene: TRBJ2-1
CDR3nt: TGTGCCACCAGTGGGCGGGAGGCCTACAATGAGCAGTTCTTC
CDR3aa: CATSGREAYNEQFF

d_gene: TRBD2
abundance: NA
v_gene: TRBV19
j_gene: TRBJ2-2
CDR3nt: TGTGCCAGTAGTATAGGACCTCCTACTAGCGGGAGGGTCGGGGAGCTGTTTTTT
CDR3aa: CASSIGPPTSGRVGELFF

d_gene: NA
abundance: NA
v_gene: TRBV29-1
j_gene: TRBJ2-5
CDR3nt: TGCAGCGTTGAAATTGGGGGGCAAGAGACCCAGTACTTC
CDR3aa: CSVEIGGQETQYF

d_gene: TRBD1
abundance: NA
v_gene: TRBV6-5
j_gene: TRBJ1-3
CDR3nt: TGTGCCAGCAGTCTGCAGGGGGCAGTCGGAAACACCATATATTTT
CDR3aa: CASSLQGAVGNTIYF

d_gene: NA
abundance: NA
v_gene: TRBV7-9
j_gene: TRBJ2-7
CDR3nt: TGTGCCAGCAGCTCTACAGGTTACGAGCAGTACTTC
CDR3aa: CASSSTGYEQYF

d_gene: NA
abundance: NA
v_gene: TRBV5-1
j_gene: TRBJ1-2
CDR3nt: TGCGCCAGCAGGGGAGGTGGGGCCGAGTATGGCTACACCTTC
CDR3aa: CASRGGGAEYGYTF

d_gene: NA
abundance: NA
v_gene: TRBV12-3/TRBV12-4
j_gene: TRBJ2-2
CDR3nt: TGTGCCAGCAGTTTTTCCCGGGGCGGGGAGCTGTTTTTT
CDR3aa: CASSFSRGGELFF

d_gene: NA
abundance: few
v_gene: TRBV4-2
j_gene: TRBJ1-1
CDR3nt: TGTGCCAGCAGCCAAGAGGCTGGCTGGGGCGCTGAAGCTTTCTTT
CDR3aa: CASSQEAGWGAEAFF

d_gene: NA
abundance: few
v_gene: TRBV27
j_gene: TRBJ1-4
CDR3nt: TGTGCCAGCAGTTTATCGTGGAGGGCTGCAACTAATGAAAAACTGTTTTTT
CDR3aa: CASSLSWRAATNEKLFF

d_gene: TRBD2
abundance: medium-sized
v_gene: TRBV2
j_gene: TRBJ2-1
CDR3nt: TGTGCCAGCAGTGATGGGTGGGCGGGGGAGGGGAGCTCCTACAATGAGCAGTTCTTC
CDR3aa: CASSDGWAGEGSSYNEQFF

d_gene: NA
abundance: NA
v_gene: TRBV2
j_gene: TRBJ2-1
CDR3nt: TGTCCCAGCAGTCATGGGGGGGCGCGGGTGGGGAGCTCCTACAATGAGCAGTTCTTC
CDR3aa: CPSSHGGARVGSSYNEQFF

d_gene: TRBD1
abundance: NA
v_gene: TRBV6-5
j_gene: TRBJ2-2
CDR3nt: TGTGCCAGCAGGGGGGACAGGGGGCCTAGCGGGGAGCTGTTTTTT
CDR3aa: CASRGDRGPSGELFF

d_gene: NA
abundance: NA
v_gene: TRBV28
j_gene: TRBJ2-2
CDR3nt: TGTGCCAGCACCGTCGGGGGGCGAAACACCGGGGAGCTGTTTTTT
CDR3aa: CASTVGGRNTGELFF

d_gene: TRBD1
abundance: once
v_gene: TRBV29-1
j_gene: TRBJ1-2
CDR3nt: TGCAGCGTTGGAGACATAGGGACAGGGACTGGCTACACCTTC
CDR3aa: CSVGDIGTGTGYTF

d_gene: NA
abundance: few
v_gene: TRBV4-2
j_gene: TRBJ1-5
CDR3nt: TGTGCCAGCAGCCAAGACCGGGCGGGTAGCAATCAGCCCCAGCATTTT
CDR3aa: CASSQDRAGSNQPQHF

d_gene: NA
abundance: NA
v_gene: TRBV2
j_gene: TRBJ2-1
CDR3nt: TGTGCCACCTGTTATGGGGGGGCGCGGGCGGGGAGCTCCTACAATGAGCAGTTCTTC
CDR3aa: CATCYGGARAGSSYNEQFF

d_gene: TRBD2
abundance: NA
v_gene: TRBV27
j_gene: TRBJ2-7
CDR3nt: TGTGCCAGCAGTTTTCGCGGGAGAGGCTACGAGCAGTACTTC
CDR3aa: CASSFRGRGYEQYF

d_gene: TRBD1
abundance: NA
v_gene: TRBV9
j_gene: TRBJ1-4
CDR3nt: TGTGCCAGCAGCGTTTCGACAGGGCTTAATGAAAAACTGTTTTTT
CDR3aa: CASSVSTGLNEKLFF

d_gene: NA
abundance: NA
v_gene: TRBV7-9
j_gene: TRBJ1-1
CDR3nt: TGTGCCAGCAGCTTAGACAGGCCCGGGAGGACTGCTTTCTTT
CDR3aa: CASSLDRPGRTAFF

d_gene: NA
abundance: NA
v_gene: TRBV11-3
j_gene: TRBJ2-3
CDR3nt: TGTGCCAGCAGCCCGACCCTGGCCACAGATACGCAGTATTTT
CDR3aa: CASSPTLATDTQYF

d_gene: TRBD1
abundance: NA
v_gene: TRBV28
j_gene: TRBJ2-3
CDR3nt: TGTGCCAGCGGAAACCCTGGACAGGGGACAGATACGCAGTATTTT
CDR3aa: CASGNPGQGTDTQYF

d_gene: NA
abundance: NA
v_gene: TRBV2
j_gene: TRBJ2-5
CDR3nt: TGTGCCAGCACCCTGGGTATGGGGATCCAAGAGACCCAGTACTTC
CDR3aa: CASTLGMGIQETQYF

d_gene: TRBD2
abundance: NA
v_gene: TRBV5-1
j_gene: TRBJ2-1
CDR3nt: TGCGCCAGCAGCTCAGCGACTAGCAGGGTTCTCGGTGAGCAGTTCTTC
CDR3aa: CASSSATSRVLGEQFF

d_gene: TRBD2
abundance: NA
v_gene: TRBV2
j_gene: TRBJ2-1
CDR3nt: TGTGCCTCCTGTGACGGGGGGGCGGGGGTGGGGAGCTCCTACAATGAGCAGTTCTTC
CDR3aa: CASCDGGAGVGSSYNEQFF

d_gene: NA
abundance: few
v_gene: TRBV19
j_gene: TRBJ1-1
CDR3nt: TGTGCCAGTAGTATTAAAAGGTTTAGGGGGGATGAAGCTTTCTTT
CDR3aa: CASSIKRFRGDEAFF

d_gene: TRBD1
abundance: NA
v_gene: TRBV6-7
j_gene: TRBJ2-7
CDR3nt: TGTGCCAGCAGTTACCGGGACAGGGTTACCTACGAGCAGTACTTC
CDR3aa: CASSYRDRVTYEQYF

d_gene: NA
abundance: NA
v_gene: TRBV6-4
j_gene: TRBJ2-1
CDR3nt: NA
CDR3aa: CASSTSQGVYNEQFF

d_gene: NA
abundance: once
v_gene: TRBV10-3
j_gene: TRBJ1-2
CDR3nt: TGTGCCATCAGTGAGTCGACGGGACGGAGAAAGGGCTACACCTTC
CDR3aa: CAISESTGRRKGYTF

d_gene: TRBD1
abundance: NA
v_gene: TRBV14
j_gene: TRBJ1-3
CDR3nt: TGTGCCAGCAGCCAACTAGGGACAGGGCGCTCTGGAAACACCATATATTTT
CDR3aa: CASSQLGTGRSGNTIYF

d_gene: NA
abundance: NA
v_gene: TRBV15
j_gene: TRBJ1-1
CDR3nt: TGTGCCACCAGCAGAGATGTCGTGGCGGGCTGGGCTTTCTTT
CDR3aa: CATSRDVVAGWAFF

d_gene: NA
abundance: once
v_gene: TRBV10-3
j_gene: TRBJ2-2
CDR3nt: TGTGCCATCAGTGTGGGTCGATCCCCCGGGGAGCTGTTTTTT
CDR3aa: CAISVGRSPGELFF

d_gene: NA
abundance: NA
v_gene: TRBV2
j_gene: TRBJ1-1
CDR3nt: TGTGCCAGCAGTGGGGGGGGCAGGGTGCCTGATGCTTTCTTT
CDR3aa: CASSGGGRVPDAFF

d_gene: NA
abundance: few
v_gene: TRBV7-3
j_gene: TRBJ2-2
CDR3nt: TGTGCCAGCAGCTTAACTGCCGGGGGCATCGGGGAGCTGTTTTTT
CDR3aa: CASSLTAGGIGELFF

d_gene: NA
abundance: NA
v_gene: TRBV28
j_gene: TRBJ2-2
CDR3nt: TGTGCCAGCACCCCCGGGAGCGGGACAACCGGGGAGCTGTTTTTT
CDR3aa: CASTPGSGTTGELFF

d_gene: TRBD1
abundance: NA
v_gene: TRBV7-8
j_gene: TRBJ2-5
CDR3nt: TGTGCCAGCAGCCGACAGGGCGAGACCCAGTACTTC
CDR3aa: CASSRQGETQYF

d_gene: NA
abundance: NA
v_gene: TRBV30
j_gene: TRBJ1-4
CDR3nt: TGTGCCTGGAGTGTACCCGGGGCCGAAAAACTGTTTTTT
CDR3aa: CAWSVPGAEKLFF

d_gene: TRBD2
abundance: once
v_gene: TRBV2
j_gene: TRBJ2-1
CDR3nt: TGTCCCCGCAGTTACGGGTGGGCGCGGGAGGGGAGCTCCTACAATGAGCAGTTCTTC
CDR3aa: CPRSYGWAREGSSYNEQFF

d_gene: NA
abundance: NA
v_gene: TRBV6-5
j_gene: TRBJ2-2
CDR3nt: TGTGCCAGCAGCCTGGCTTGGGACACCGGGGAGCTGTTTTTT
CDR3aa: CASSLAWDTGELFF

d_gene: TRBD1
abundance: NA
v_gene: TRBV7-9
j_gene: TRBJ2-1
CDR3nt: TGTGCCAGCAGCCCCACAGGGGTGAACAATGAGCAGTTCTTC
CDR3aa: CASSPTGVNNEQFF

d_gene: TRBD2
abundance: NA
v_gene: TRBV6-2/TRBV6-3
j_gene: TRBJ2-5
CDR3nt: TGTGCCAGCAGTTACTGGCCAGCGGGGGCGGGCGAGACCCAGTACTTC
CDR3aa: CASSYWPAGAGETQYF

d_gene: TRBD2
abundance: few
v_gene: TRBV2
j_gene: TRBJ2-1
CDR3nt: TGTGCCTGCTGTTACGGGGGGGCGGGGGAGGGGAGCTCCTACAATGAGCAGTTCTTC
CDR3aa: CACCYGGAGEGSSYNEQFF

d_gene: NA
abundance: NA
v_gene: TRBV19
j_gene: TRBJ1-2
CDR3nt: TGTGCCAGTAATTTCGGGATTTACTATGGCTACACCTTC
CDR3aa: CASNFGIYYGYTF

d_gene: TRBD1
abundance: NA
v_gene: TRBV15
j_gene: TRBJ1-1
CDR3nt: TGTGCCACCAGCCTGGGACAGGAGAACACTGAAGCTTTCTTT
CDR3aa: CATSLGQENTEAFF

d_gene: NA
abundance: NA
v_gene: TRBV15
j_gene: TRBJ2-3
CDR3nt: TGTGCCACCAGCAGAGGGGCTCGGGGGGCAGTGAGGTTCGGAGATACGCAGTATTTT
CDR3aa: CATSRGARGAVRFGDTQYF

d_gene: TRBD1
abundance: NA
v_gene: TRBV25-1
j_gene: TRBJ2-7
CDR3nt: TGTGCCAGCAGTGACTTAGACAGGGCCTACGAGCAGTACTTC
CDR3aa: CASSDLDRAYEQYF

d_gene: NA
abundance: few
v_gene: TRBV9
j_gene: TRBJ2-3
CDR3nt: TGTGCCAGCAGCGTAGGACAGACAGATACGCAGTATTTT
CDR3aa: CASSVGQTDTQYF

d_gene: NA
abundance: once
v_gene: TRBV9
j_gene: TRBJ2-7
CDR3nt: TGTGCCAGCAGCGTGGCTTACGAGCAGTACTTC
CDR3aa: CASSVAYEQYF

d_gene: NA
abundance: once
v_gene: TRBV19
j_gene: TRBJ2-1
CDR3nt: TGTGCCAGTACGGGCCCCTACAATGAGCAGTTCTTC
CDR3aa: CASTGPYNEQFF